These T cell receptor beta chains were read from a single sample in a study of cytomegalovirus exposure and HLA in healthy donors. Profiled with immunoSEQ multiplex PCR; TCRdb holds only in-frame clones, not every one. In the table there are around 140,000 clones, roughly 80% of which are singletons. The sample taken for sequencing was PBMCs. The receptors originated from a man aged 35 to 55 in good health and CMV-seronegative. CDR3s include the opening cysteine and the closing phenylalanine or tryptophan. Each record gives: V gene, J gene, D gene, clone size, CDR3 DNA, CDR3 protein. D genes are given only for firm matches. Clone size is stated in some rows and not others, as once, few, many or a class when expanded.

V gene: TRBV5-6; J gene: TRBJ1-6; D gene: -; clone size: -; CDR3 DNA: TGTGCCAGCAGCTTGCCCCTCTCCTATAATTCACCCCTCCACTTT; CDR3 protein: CASSLPLSYNSPLHF
V gene: TRBV4-1; J gene: TRBJ1-5; D gene: TRBD1; clone size: -; CDR3 DNA: TGCGCCAGCAGCCCGGGACAGAATAGCAATCAGCCCCAGCATTTT; CDR3 protein: CASSPGQNSNQPQHF
V gene: TRBV13; J gene: TRBJ1-1; D gene: -; clone size: once; CDR3 DNA: TGTGCCAGCAGCGCCGGTGCGGGTAACACTGAAGCTTTCTTT; CDR3 protein: CASSAGAGNTEAFF
V gene: TRBV6-5; J gene: TRBJ1-1; D gene: -; clone size: -; CDR3 DNA: TGTGCCAGCAGTGACTTCACATGGAGCGGTGAAGCTTTCTTT; CDR3 protein: CASSDFTWSGEAFF
V gene: TRBV19; J gene: TRBJ1-5; D gene: -; clone size: -; CDR3 DNA: TGTGCCAGTACAGGGTTTCAATCCAATCAGCCCCAGCATTTT; CDR3 protein: CASTGFQSNQPQHF
V gene: TRBV5-4; J gene: TRBJ2-4; D gene: -; clone size: -; CDR3 DNA: TGTGCCAGCAGCCCGGGAGGGACAGACAAAAACATTCAGTACTTC; CDR3 protein: CASSPGGTDKNIQYF
V gene: TRBV11-1; J gene: TRBJ1-1; D gene: -; clone size: -; CDR3 DNA: TGTGCCAGCAGCTCCCATAAACAGGTAACGGACACTGAAGCTTTCTTT; CDR3 protein: CASSSHKQVTDTEAFF
V gene: TRBV11-2; J gene: TRBJ2-2; D gene: TRBD2; clone size: -; CDR3 DNA: TGTGCCAGCAGCTTCTTTCTAGCGGCGCCCGGGGAGCTGTTTTTT; CDR3 protein: CASSFFLAAPGELFF
V gene: TRBV5-5; J gene: TRBJ1-5; D gene: TRBD1; clone size: -; CDR3 DNA: TGTGCCAGCAGCTTGTACGGGACAGGGCAACTCAATCAGCCCCAGCATTTT; CDR3 protein: CASSLYGTGQLNQPQHF
V gene: TRBV5-1; J gene: TRBJ2-1; D gene: -; clone size: -; CDR3 DNA: TGCGCCAGCAGCTTGGTGAGCTCCTACAATGAGCAGTTCTTC; CDR3 protein: CASSLVSSYNEQFF
V gene: TRBV4-2; J gene: TRBJ1-1; D gene: -; clone size: few; CDR3 DNA: TGTGCCAGCAGCCAAGCCACGGCAGGGAACACTGAAGCTTTCTTT; CDR3 protein: CASSQATAGNTEAFF
V gene: TRBV5-6; J gene: TRBJ2-7; D gene: -; clone size: -; CDR3 DNA: TGTGCCAGCAGCTTGGCCGGGGGGCGGGGGTACGAGCAGTACTTC; CDR3 protein: CASSLAGGRGYEQYF
V gene: TRBV30; J gene: TRBJ1-1; D gene: TRBD1; clone size: few; CDR3 DNA: TGTGCCTGGAGTGGGACAGGGAGCACTGAAGCTTTCTTT; CDR3 protein: CAWSGTGSTEAFF
V gene: TRBV7-6; J gene: TRBJ1-1; D gene: -; clone size: once; CDR3 DNA: TGTGCCAGCAGCCTGGACCGGAGGGGAACTGAAGCTTTCTTT; CDR3 protein: CASSLDRRGTEAFF
V gene: TRBV5-4; J gene: TRBJ1-1; D gene: TRBD1; clone size: -; CDR3 DNA: TGTGCCAGCAGACTGGACAGGGGAGACACTGAAGCTTTCTTT; CDR3 protein: CASRLDRGDTEAFF
V gene: TRBV5-1; J gene: TRBJ2-3; D gene: -; clone size: -; CDR3 DNA: TGCGCCAGCAGCTTTGGAGCCGCCACGGTTGATACGCAGTATTTT; CDR3 protein: CASSFGAATVDTQYF
V gene: TRBV5-6; J gene: TRBJ1-6; D gene: -; clone size: -; CDR3 DNA: TGTGCCAGCAGCTTACCGACAGGAGAGAATTCACCCCTCCACTTT; CDR3 protein: CASSLPTGENSPLHF